This TCR beta chain was profiled in a study of shared clonotypes between healthy human individuals. In the study overall: Donors, aged 18 to 49, were a couple of women and three men. Findings and limits, study-wide: It was observed that roughly 5.5% of naive CD4 clonotypes were shared across several donors. Investigators expected sequencing depth to affect clonotype sharing among donors.

CD4+ cells were split into CD45RA+ naive and CD45RA-negative memory subsets. A note on this clone: Antigen unknown.

TCRdb's copy holds only in-frame clones and misses some; the assay was immunoSEQ multiplex PCR. The data hold roughly 1,000,000 clones, with around three quarters observed a single time. V was trimmed by 1 base and J by 2 bases, leaving 8 bases between them. Per germline, CDR1 MGHRA and CDR2 YSYEKL. The CDR3 consists of 14 residues. The sequencing sample was made of memory CD4+ T cells from PBMCs. Regarding subset: CD45RA-negative fraction. This TCR was recovered from a man aged 18 to 29 in good health. Some clones in this sample may be carry-over from other donors' samples. The V call is TRBV4-1, the J call TRBJ1-2; D gene uncertain. The CDR3, as DNA: TGCGCCAGCAGCCAAGTTTTCAGGAACTATGGCTACACCTTC. Translating it yields CASSQVFRNYGYTF.